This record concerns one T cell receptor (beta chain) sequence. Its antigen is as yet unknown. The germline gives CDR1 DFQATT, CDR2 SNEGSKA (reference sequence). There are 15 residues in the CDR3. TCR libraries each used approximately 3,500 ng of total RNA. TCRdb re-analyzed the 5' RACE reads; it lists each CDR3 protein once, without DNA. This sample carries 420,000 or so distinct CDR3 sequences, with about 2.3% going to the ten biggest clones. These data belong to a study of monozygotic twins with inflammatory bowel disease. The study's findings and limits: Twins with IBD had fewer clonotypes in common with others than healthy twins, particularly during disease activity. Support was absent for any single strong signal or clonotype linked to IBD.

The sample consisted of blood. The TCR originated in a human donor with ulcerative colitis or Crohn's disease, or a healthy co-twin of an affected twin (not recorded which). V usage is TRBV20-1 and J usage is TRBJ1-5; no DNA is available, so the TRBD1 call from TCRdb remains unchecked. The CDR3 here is CSAATGGAGNQPQHF.